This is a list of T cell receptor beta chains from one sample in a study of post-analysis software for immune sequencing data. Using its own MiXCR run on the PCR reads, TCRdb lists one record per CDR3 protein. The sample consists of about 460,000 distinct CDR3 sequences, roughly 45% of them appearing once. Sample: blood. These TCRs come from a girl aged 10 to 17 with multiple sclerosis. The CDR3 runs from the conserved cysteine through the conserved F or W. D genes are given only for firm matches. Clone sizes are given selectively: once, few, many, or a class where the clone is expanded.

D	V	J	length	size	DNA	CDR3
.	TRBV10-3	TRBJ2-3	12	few	TGTGCCATCAGCTCGACAGTGGTCGGGCAGTATTTT	CAISSTVVGQYF
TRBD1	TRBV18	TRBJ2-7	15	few	TGTGCCAGCTCACGATCCGGGACAGTCTCCTACGAGCAGTACTTC	CASSRSGTVSYEQYF
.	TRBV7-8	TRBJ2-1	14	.	TGTGCCAGCAGCCGAGACAGCCTTGGGAATGAGCAGTTCTTC	CASSRDSLGNEQFF
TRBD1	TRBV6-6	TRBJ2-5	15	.	TGTGCCAGCAGTGGCGGGGGACAGGGGCAAGAGACCCAGTACTTC	CASSGGGQGQETQYF
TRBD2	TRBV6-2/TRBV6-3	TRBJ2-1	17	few	TGTGCCAGCAGCCAGCTAGCGGGGGGCTCCTCGAACAATGAGCAGTTCTTC	CASSQLAGGSSNNEQFF
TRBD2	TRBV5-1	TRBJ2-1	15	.	TGCGCCAGCAGCTCGGGACTAGATACCTACAATGAGCAGTTCTTC	CASSSGLDTYNEQFF
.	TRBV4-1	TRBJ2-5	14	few	TGCGCCAGCAGCCAAGATCGCGGGGAAGAGACCCAGTACTTC	CASSQDRGEETQYF
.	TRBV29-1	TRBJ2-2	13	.	TGCAGCGTTGAAGTGCAGAACACCGGGGAGCTGTTTTTT	CSVEVQNTGELFF
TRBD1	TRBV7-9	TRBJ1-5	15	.	TGTGCCAGCAGCCGCGAGCAGGGGGGTAATCAGCCCCAGCATTTT	CASSREQGGNQPQHF
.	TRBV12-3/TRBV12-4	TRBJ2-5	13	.	TGTGCCAGCACCAAAACCCCGGACAATGAGCAGTACTTC	CASTKTPDNEQYF
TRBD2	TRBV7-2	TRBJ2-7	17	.	TGTGCCAGCAGCATACCGACTAGCGGGGCCAGCTCCTACGAGCAGTACTTC	CASSIPTSGASSYEQYF